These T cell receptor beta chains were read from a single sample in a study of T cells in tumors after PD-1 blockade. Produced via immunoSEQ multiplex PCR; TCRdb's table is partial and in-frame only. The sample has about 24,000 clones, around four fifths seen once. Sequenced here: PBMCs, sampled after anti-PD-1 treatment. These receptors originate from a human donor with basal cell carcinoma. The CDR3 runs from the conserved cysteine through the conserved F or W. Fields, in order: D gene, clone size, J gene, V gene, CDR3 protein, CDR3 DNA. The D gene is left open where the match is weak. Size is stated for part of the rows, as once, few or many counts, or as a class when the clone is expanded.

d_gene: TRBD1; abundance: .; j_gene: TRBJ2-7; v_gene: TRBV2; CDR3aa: CASSLFRDRTYEQYF; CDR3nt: TGTGCCAGCAGCTTATTCCGGGACAGGACCTACGAGCAGTACTTC
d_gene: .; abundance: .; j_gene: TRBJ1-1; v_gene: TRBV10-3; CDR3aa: CAISEENTEAFF; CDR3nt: TGTGCCATCTCTGAGGAGAACACTGAAGCTTTCTTT
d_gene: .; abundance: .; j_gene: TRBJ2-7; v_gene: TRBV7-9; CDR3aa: CASSYVSYEQYF; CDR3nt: TGTGCCAGCAGTTACGTGAGCTACGAGCAGTACTTC
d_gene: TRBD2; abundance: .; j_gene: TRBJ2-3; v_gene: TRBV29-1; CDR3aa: CSAGLAGFTDTQYF; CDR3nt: TGCAGCGCGGGACTAGCGGGATTCACAGATACGCAGTATTTT
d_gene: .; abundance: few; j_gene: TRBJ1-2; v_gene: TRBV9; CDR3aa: CASSLKDGAYGYTF; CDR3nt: TGTGCCAGCAGCCTAAAGGACGGGGCCTATGGCTACACCTTC
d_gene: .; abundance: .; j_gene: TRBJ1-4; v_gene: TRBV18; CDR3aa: CASSPSLGANEKLFF; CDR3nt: TGTGCCAGCTCACCATCACTGGGGGCTAATGAAAAACTGTTTTTT
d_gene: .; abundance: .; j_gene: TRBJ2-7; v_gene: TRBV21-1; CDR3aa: CASSKGGHSSYEQYF; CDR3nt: TGTGCCAGCAGCAAAGGGGGCCACTCATCCTACGAGCAGTACTTC
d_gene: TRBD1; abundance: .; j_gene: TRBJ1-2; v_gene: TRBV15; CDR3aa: CATSRGGTAIYGYTF; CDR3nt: TGTGCCACCAGCAGAGGAGGGACAGCGATATATGGCTACACCTTC
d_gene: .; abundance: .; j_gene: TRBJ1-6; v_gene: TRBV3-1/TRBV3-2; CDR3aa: CASSRGQNNSPLHF; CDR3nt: TGTGCCAGCAGCCGTGGACAGAATAATTCACCCCTCCACTTT
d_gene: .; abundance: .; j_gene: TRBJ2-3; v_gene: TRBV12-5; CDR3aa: CASGLVPSF; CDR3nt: TGTGCTAGTGGTTTGGTCCCCTCTTTT
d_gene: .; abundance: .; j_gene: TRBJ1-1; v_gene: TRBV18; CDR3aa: CASSLGGVQGDTEAFF; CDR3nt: TGTGCCAGCTCCCTCGGAGGGGTCCAAGGGGACACTGAAGCTTTCTTT
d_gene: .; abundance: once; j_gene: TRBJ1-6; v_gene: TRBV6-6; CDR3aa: CASRPAAPYNSPLHF; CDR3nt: TGTGCCAGCAGACCAGCCGCGCCCTATAATTCACCCCTCCACTTT
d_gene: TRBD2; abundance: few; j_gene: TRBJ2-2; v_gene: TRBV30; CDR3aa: CAWTSGGTSNGELFF; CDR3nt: TGTGCCTGGACTAGCGGGGGGACGTCAAACGGGGAGCTGTTTTTT
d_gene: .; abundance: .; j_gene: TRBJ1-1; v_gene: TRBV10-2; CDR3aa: CASGETGRRTNTEAFF; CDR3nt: TGCGCCAGCGGAGAAACGGGACGGAGGACCAACACTGAAGCTTTCTTT
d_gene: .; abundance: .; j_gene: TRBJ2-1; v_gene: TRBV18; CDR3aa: CASSPRFQGRANEQFF; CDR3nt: TGTGCCAGCTCACCACGGTTCCAGGGGCGAGCCAATGAGCAGTTCTTC
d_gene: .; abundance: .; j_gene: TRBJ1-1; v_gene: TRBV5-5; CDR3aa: CASSLNGATEAFF; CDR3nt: TGTGCCAGCAGCTTGAACGGGGCCACTGAAGCTTTCTTT